What follows is one TCR beta chain and its context. CDR1 SGHTS and CDR2 YDEGEE come from the germline V gene. The CDR3 runs to 14 residues. Trimming shortened V by 0 bases and J by 0 bases, and 6 bases separated the two germline ends. The data stem from a study of technical replicates of blood from four donors. Method: immunoSEQ multiplex PCR; TCRdb's copy keeps in-frame clones and lacks some. The table has tens of thousands of clones, roughly 94% seen once; the top ten hold less than 0.4%. The TCR comes from a human donor in good health. The chain is built from TRBV5-8 and TRBJ1-1; D is uncertain. Material for sequencing was T cells isolated from PBMCs. For the CDR3, the DNA is TGTGCCAGCAGCTTGGGACACCTGAACACTGAAGCTTTCTTT. Its protein product is CASSLGHLNTEAFF.